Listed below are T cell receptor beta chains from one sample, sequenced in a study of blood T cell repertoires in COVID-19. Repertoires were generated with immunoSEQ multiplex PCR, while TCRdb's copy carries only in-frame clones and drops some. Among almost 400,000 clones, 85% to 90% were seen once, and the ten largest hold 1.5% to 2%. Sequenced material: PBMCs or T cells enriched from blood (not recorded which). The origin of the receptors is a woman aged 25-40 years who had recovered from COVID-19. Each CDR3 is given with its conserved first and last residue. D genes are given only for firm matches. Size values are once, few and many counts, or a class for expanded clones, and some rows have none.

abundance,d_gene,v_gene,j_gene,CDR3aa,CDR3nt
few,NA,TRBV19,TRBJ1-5,CASSLGGGNNQPQHF,TGTGCCAGTAGCCTGGGCGGGGGGAACAATCAGCCCCAGCATTTT
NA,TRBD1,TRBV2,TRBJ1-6,CASSDPGGGNSPLHF,TGTGCCAGCAGTGATCCAGGGGGCGGGAATTCACCCCTCCACTTT
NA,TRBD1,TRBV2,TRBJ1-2,CASSDGGGDRIHGYTF,TGTGCCAGCAGTGATGGCGGGGGGGACAGGATACATGGCTACACCTTC
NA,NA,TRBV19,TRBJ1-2,CASSIRGQYYGYTF,TGTGCCAGTAGTATCAGGGGTCAATACTATGGCTACACCTTC
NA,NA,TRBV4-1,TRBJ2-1,CASSQGRDIPFPAEQFF,TGCGCCAGCAGCCAGGGTCGGGACATCCCTTTTCCTGCTGAGCAGTTCTTC
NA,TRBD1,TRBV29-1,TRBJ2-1,CSVGVGGTGAFFF,TGCAGCGTCGGAGTGGGCGGGACAGGGGCTTTCTTCTTC
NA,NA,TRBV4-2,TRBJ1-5,CASSQDRPGSLSGNQPQHF,TGTGCCAGCAGCCAAGATCGTCCAGGGTCGTTATCTGGCAATCAGCCCCAGCATTTT
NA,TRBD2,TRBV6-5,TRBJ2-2,CASGGLAGNGELFF,TGTGCCAGCGGAGGACTAGCGGGCAACGGGGAGCTGTTTTTT
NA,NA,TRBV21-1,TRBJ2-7,CASSKREGPVGEQYF,TGTGCCAGCAGCAAAAGGGAGGGGCCCGTCGGCGAGCAGTACTTC
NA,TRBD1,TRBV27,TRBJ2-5,CASSLRDRAQETQYF,TGTGCCAGCAGCCTCCGGGACAGGGCTCAAGAGACCCAGTACTTC
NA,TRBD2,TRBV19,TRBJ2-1,CASSIWTGTSHNEQFF,TGTGCCAGTAGTATTTGGACGGGGACTAGCCACAATGAGCAGTTCTTC
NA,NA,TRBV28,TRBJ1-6,CASSLGRVRSPLHF,TGTGCCAGCAGTTTAGGCAGGGTACGGTCACCCCTCCACTTT
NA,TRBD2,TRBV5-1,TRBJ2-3,CASSLRAGDADTQYF,TGCGCCAGCAGCTTGCGTGCGGGAGATGCGGATACGCAGTATTTT
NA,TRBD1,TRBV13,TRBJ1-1,CASSLGRRGTASYDEAFF,TGTGCCAGCAGCTTAGGCCGAAGGGGGACAGCGAGTTATGATGAAGCTTTCTTT
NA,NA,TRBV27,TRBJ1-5,CASSFGGAVMGNQPQHF,TGTGCCAGCAGTTTTGGGGGCGCGGTGATGGGCAATCAGCCCCAGCATTTT
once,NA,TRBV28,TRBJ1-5,CASSFSGDGKPQHF,TGTGCCAGCAGTTTCTCAGGGGACGGGAAGCCCCAGCATTTT
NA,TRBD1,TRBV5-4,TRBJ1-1,CASSEKLRGSMNTEAFF,TGTGCCAGCAGCGAGAAACTCAGGGGGTCAATGAACACTGAAGCTTTCTTT
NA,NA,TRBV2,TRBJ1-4,CASSAGRSATNEKLFF,TGTGCCAGCAGCGCGGGGAGATCTGCAACTAATGAAAAACTGTTTTTT
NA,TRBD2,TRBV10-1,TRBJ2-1,CASSPPGTSIVNEQFF,TGCGCCAGCAGTCCCCCCGGGACTAGCATTGTAAATGAGCAGTTCTTC
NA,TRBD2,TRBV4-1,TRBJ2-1,CASSQEGGGAFSYNEQFF,TGCGCCAGCAGCCAAGAAGGCGGGGGGGCTTTCTCCTACAATGAGCAGTTCTTC
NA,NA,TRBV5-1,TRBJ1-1,CASSFDLRPGTEAFF,TGCGCCAGCAGCTTTGATTTAAGGCCGGGCACTGAAGCTTTCTTT
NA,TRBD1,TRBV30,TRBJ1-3,CAWSVWGDRASGNTIYF,TGTGCCTGGAGTGTATGGGGGGACAGGGCCTCTGGAAACACCATATATTTT
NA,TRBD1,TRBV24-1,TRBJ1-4,CATSDGGQGFEKLFF,TGTGCCACCAGTGATGGGGGACAGGGTTTTGAAAAACTGTTTTTT
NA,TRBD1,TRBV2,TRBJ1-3,CASSTGESGNTIYF,TGTGCCAGCAGCACAGGGGAGTCTGGAAACACCATATATTTT
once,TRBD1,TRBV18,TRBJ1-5,CASSPVGQGNNQPQHF,TGTGCCAGCTCACCGGTGGGACAGGGGAACAATCAGCCCCAGCATTTT
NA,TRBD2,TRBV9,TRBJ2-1,CASSVAVAGVYEQFF,TGTGCCAGCAGCGTAGCTGTAGCGGGAGTCTATGAGCAGTTCTTC
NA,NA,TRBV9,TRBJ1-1,CASSVGTTATEAFF,TGTGCCAGCAGCGTCGGGACAACGGCCACTGAAGCTTTCTTT
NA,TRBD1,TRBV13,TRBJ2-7,CASSLSWDSRYEQYF,TGTGCCAGCAGCTTATCTTGGGACAGCCGATACGAGCAGTACTTC
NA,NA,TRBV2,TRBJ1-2,CASSGTLNYGYTF,TGTGCCAGCAGCGGGACTCTGAACTATGGCTACACCTTC
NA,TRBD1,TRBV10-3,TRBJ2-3,CAISEGQGGTDTQYF,TGTGCCATCAGTGAGGGACAGGGCGGCACAGATACGCAGTATTTT
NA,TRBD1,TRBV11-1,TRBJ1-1,CASSLGTGVNTEAFF,TGTGCCAGCAGCTTGGGGACAGGGGTGAACACTGAAGCTTTCTTT
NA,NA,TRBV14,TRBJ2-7,CASSLYRDSYEQYF,TGTGCCAGCAGCCTCTACAGGGACTCCTACGAGCAGTACTTC
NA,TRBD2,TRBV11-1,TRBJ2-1,CASSRWTSGSTDEQFF,TGTGCCAGCAGCCGTTGGACTAGCGGGAGTACGGATGAGCAGTTCTTC
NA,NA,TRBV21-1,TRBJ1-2,CASSGVTGENGYTF,TGTGCCAGCAGCGGGGTGACAGGGGAGAATGGCTACACCTTC
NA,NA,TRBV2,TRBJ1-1,CASSGGTEAFF,TGTGCCAGCAGTGGAGGCACTGAAGCTTTCTTT
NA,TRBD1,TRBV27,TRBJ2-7,CASSLSLGDRGFYEQYF,TGTGCCAGCAGTTTATCCCTTGGAGACAGGGGCTTCTACGAGCAGTACTTC
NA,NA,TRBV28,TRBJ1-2,CASSLQGRGYTF,TGTGCCAGCAGTTTACAGGGTCGCGGCTACACCTTC
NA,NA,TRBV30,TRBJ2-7,CACLIRKVGSYEQYF,TGTGCCTGCCTAATAAGGAAGGTGGGCAGCTACGAGCAGTACTTC
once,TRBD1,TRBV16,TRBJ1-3,CASSTGQGGNTIYF,TGTGCCAGCAGCACCGGACAGGGGGGAAACACCATATATTTT
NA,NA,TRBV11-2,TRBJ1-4,CASSLESAPGPGEEKLFF,TGTGCCAGCAGCTTAGAGTCGGCGCCGGGGCCAGGGGAAGAAAAACTGTTTTTT
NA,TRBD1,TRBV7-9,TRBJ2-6,CASSPGTGRLSGANVLTF,TGTGCCAGCAGCCCCGGGACAGGGAGACTCTCTGGGGCCAACGTCCTGACTTTC
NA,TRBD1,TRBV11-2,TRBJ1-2,CASSFVTGGGGYTF,TGTGCCAGCAGCTTTGTCACAGGGGGCGGCGGCTACACCTTC
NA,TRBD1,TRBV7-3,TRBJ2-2,CASSLRQGVGELFF,TGTGCCAGCAGCTTAAGGCAGGGGGTCGGGGAGCTGTTTTTT
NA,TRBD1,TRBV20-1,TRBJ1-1,CSASLIDRAVEAFF,TGCAGTGCTAGTCTCATCGACAGGGCGGTTGAAGCTTTCTTT
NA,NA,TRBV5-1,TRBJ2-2,CASSWSGPANTGELFF,TGCGCCAGCAGCTGGAGCGGGCCAGCGAACACCGGGGAGCTGTTTTTT
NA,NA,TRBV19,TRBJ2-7,CASGETGSSYEQYF,TGTGCCAGCGGGGAAACGGGTAGCTCCTACGAGCAGTACTTC
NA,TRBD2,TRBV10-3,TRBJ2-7,CAIKGLAGYEQYF,TGTGCCATCAAGGGACTAGCGGGATACGAGCAGTACTTC
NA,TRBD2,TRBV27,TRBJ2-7,CASSLSAGGVGYEQYF,TGTGCCAGCAGTTTATCGGCGGGAGGGGTCGGGTACGAGCAGTACTTC
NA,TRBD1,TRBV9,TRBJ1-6,CASSGGQGSQNSPLHF,TGTGCCAGCAGTGGGGGACAGGGTTCTCAGAATTCACCCCTCCACTTT
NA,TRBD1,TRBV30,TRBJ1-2,CAWGQGVGYGYTF,TGTGCCTGGGGCCAGGGGGTTGGCTATGGCTACACCTTC
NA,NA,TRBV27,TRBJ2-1,CASSLAVYNEQFF,TGTGCCAGCAGCCTGGCCGTTTACAATGAGCAGTTCTTC
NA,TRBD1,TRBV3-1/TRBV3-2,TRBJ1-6,CASSQGQGASDSPLHF,TGTGCCAGCAGCCAAGGCCAGGGGGCTTCTGATTCACCCCTCCACTTT
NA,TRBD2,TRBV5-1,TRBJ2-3,CASGRTSGTDTQYF,TGCGCCAGCGGAAGGACTAGCGGGACAGATACGCAGTATTTT